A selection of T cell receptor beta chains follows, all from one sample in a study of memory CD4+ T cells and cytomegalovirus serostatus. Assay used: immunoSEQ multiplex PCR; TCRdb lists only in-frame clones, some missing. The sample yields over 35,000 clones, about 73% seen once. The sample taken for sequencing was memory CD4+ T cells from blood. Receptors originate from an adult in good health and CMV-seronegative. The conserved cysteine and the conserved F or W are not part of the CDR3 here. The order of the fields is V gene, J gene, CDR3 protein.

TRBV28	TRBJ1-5	ASRLNAGQPQH
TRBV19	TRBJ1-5	ASSSQRGEGNQPQH
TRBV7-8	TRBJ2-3	ASSPRTSGPGDTQY
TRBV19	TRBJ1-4	ASSLLSGAEEKLF
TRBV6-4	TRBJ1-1	ASSQTQGKGEAF
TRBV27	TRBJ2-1	ASRGGDGTYNEQF
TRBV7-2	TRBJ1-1	ASSFTRQGNTEAF
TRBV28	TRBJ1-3	ASSYPPGGGNTIY
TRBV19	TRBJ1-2	ASKPGDSPNYGYT
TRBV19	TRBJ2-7	ASGQGGFYEQY
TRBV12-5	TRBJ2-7	ASALGDNTNYEQY
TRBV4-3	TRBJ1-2	ASSQDPPPGPKTRGYT
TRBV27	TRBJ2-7	ASRTSGGLQQY
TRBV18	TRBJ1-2	ASSPGLSRVHGYT
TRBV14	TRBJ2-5	ASSLRQLTQETQY
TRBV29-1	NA	SVEEAGIHHEQY
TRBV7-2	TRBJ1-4	ASSRVPNEKLF
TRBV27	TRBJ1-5	ASSRQANQPQH
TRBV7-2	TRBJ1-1	ASSLDRERPAF
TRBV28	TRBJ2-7	ASSFFSLTYEQY
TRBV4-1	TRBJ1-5	ASSQALGLSNQPQH
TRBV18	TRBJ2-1	ASSLGADEQF
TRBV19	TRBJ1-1	ASSKGRGEAF
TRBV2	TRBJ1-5	ASTTAQDNQPQH
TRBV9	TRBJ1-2	ASTSRAGGDYGYT
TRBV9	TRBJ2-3	ASSPGLTTHTQY
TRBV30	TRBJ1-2	AWSSLGFEDYGYT
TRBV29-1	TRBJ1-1	SVVAGSMNTEAF
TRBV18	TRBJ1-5	ASSKQEEQPQH
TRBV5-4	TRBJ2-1	ASRWTVDSEQF
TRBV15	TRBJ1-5	ATAEGGYNQPQH
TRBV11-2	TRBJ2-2	ASRADGRGGELF
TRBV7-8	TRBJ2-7	ASSLGGLSSSYEQY
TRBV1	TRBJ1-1	TSEGDTEAF
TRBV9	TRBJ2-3	ASSDAGRNTDTQY
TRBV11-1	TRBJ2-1	ASSLASGRAYNEQF
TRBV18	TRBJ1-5	ASSPGEDAQPQH
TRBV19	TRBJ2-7	ASSINGGTGDEQY
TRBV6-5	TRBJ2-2	ASSYSNSLNTGELF
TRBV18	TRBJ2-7	ASSPGSYEQY
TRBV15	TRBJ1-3	ATSSRTGRGNTIY
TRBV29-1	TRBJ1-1	SAMNTEAF
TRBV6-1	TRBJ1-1	ASRGGGVAEAF
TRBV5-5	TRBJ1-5	ASSLSRGPQPQH
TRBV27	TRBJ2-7	ASSLEPRGPNEQY
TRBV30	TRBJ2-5	AWSRTSGLQETQY
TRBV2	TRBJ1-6	ASRDRGGPFH
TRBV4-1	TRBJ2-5	ASSQMDFGRGGTQY
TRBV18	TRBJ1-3	ASSPGQGGNTIY
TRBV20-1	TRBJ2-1	SASSGGQF
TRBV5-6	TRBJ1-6	ASSSLRRITNSPLH
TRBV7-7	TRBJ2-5	ASSALTVPQETQY
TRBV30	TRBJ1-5	AWSGTGKQPQH
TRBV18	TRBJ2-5	ASSPNTVGSRETQY
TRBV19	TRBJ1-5	ASLPQGGFLHQPQH
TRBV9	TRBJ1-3	ASSARQGDWASGNTIY
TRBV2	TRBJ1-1	ASSTTGGITEAF
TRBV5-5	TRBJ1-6	ASSWSRQGGSSPLH
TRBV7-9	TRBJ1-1	ASSLDRQGDTEAF
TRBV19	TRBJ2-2	ASRKGNTGELF